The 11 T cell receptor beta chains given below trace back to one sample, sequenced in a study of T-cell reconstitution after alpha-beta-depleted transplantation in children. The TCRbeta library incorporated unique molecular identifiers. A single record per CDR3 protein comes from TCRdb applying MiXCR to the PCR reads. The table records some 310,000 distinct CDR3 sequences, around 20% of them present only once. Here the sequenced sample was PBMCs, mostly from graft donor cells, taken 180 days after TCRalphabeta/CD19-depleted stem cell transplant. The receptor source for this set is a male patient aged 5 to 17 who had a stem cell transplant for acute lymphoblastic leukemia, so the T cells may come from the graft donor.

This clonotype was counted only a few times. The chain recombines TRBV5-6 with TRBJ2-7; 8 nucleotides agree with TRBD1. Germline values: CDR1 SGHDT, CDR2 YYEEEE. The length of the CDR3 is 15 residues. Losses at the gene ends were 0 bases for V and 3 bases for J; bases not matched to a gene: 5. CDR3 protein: CASSLVGTGIYEQYF. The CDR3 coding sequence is TGTGCCAGCAGCTTGGTGGGGACAGGCATCTACGAGCAGTACTTC.

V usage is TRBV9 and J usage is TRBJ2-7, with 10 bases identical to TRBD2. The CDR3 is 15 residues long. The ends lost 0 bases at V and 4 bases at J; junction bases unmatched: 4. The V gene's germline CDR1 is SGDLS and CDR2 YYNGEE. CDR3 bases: TGTGCCAGCAGCGTAGGCCCTAGCGGGAGTTACGAGCAGTACTTC. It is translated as CASSVGPSGSYEQYF.

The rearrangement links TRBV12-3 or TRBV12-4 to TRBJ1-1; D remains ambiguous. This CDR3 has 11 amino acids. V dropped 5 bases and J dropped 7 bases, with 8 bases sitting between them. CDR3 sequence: CASSQKGEAFF. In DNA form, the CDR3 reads TGTGCCAGCAGTCAAAAGGGTGAAGCTTTCTTT.

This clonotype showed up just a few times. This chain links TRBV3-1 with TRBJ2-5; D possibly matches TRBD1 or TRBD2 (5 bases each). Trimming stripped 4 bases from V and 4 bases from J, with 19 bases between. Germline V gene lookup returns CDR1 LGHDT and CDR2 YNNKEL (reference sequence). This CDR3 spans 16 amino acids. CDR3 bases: TGTGCCAGCAGCCGTTCCGGGACGTGGGCGTCAGAGACCCAGTACTTC. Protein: CASSRSGTWASETQYF.

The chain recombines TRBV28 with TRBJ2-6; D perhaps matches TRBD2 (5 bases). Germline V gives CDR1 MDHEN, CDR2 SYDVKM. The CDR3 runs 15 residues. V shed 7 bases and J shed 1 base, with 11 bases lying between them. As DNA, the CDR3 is TGTGCCAGCATATCCACGGGATCTGGGGCCAACGTCCTGACTTTC. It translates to CASISTGSGANVLTF.

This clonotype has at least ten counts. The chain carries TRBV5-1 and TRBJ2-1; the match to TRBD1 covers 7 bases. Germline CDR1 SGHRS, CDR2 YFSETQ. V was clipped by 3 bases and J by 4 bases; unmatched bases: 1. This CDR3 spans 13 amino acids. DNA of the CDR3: TGCGCCAGCAGCTCGGGACAGTACAATGAGCAGTTCTTC. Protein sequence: CASSSGQYNEQFF.

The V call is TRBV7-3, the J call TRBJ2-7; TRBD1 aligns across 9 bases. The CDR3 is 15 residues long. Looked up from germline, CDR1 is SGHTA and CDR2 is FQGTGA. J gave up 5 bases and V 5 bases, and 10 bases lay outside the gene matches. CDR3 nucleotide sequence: TGTGCCAGCAGCGCTGGGGACAGGGACAAGAACGAGCAGTACTTC. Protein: CASSAGDRDKNEQYF.

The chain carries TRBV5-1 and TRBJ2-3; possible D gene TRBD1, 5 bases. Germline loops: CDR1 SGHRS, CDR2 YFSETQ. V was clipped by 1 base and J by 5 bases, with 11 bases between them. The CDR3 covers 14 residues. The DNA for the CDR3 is TGCGCCAGCAGCTTGCGGCAGGGTGGAGATACGCAGTATTTT. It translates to CASSLRQGGDTQYF. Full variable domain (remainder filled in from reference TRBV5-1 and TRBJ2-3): KAGVTQTPRYLIKTRGQQVTLSCSPISGHRSVSWYQQTPGQGLQFLFEYFSETQRNKGNFPGRFSGRQFSNSRSEMNVSTLELGDSALYLCASSLRQGGDTQYFGPGTRLTVL.

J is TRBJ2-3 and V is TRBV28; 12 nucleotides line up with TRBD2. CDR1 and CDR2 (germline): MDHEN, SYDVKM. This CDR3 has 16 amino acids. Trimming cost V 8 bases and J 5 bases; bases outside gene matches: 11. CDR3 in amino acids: CASGRKTSGRKDTQYF. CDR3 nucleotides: TGTGCCAGCGGCAGAAAGACTAGCGGGAGAAAAGATACGCAGTATTTT.

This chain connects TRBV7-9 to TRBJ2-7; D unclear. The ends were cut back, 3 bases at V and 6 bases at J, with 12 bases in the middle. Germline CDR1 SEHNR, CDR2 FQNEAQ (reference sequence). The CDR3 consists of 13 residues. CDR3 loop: CASSLGRQVEQYF. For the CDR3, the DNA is TGTGCCAGCAGCTTGGGTCGCCAGGTCGAGCAGTACTTC.

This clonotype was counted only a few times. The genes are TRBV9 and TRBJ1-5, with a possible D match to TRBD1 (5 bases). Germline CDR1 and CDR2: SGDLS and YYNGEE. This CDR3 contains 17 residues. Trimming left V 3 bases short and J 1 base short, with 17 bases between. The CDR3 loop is CASSAHRDPGSNQPQHF. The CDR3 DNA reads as TGTGCCAGCAGCGCCCACCGGGACCCGGGGAGCAATCAGCCCCAGCATTTT. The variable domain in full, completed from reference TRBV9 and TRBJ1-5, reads DSGVTQTPKHLITATGQRVTLRCSPRSGDLSVYWYQQSLDQGLQFLIQYYNGEERAKGNILERFSAQQFPDLHSELNLSSLELGDSALYFCASSAHRDPGSNQPQHFGDGTRLSIL.